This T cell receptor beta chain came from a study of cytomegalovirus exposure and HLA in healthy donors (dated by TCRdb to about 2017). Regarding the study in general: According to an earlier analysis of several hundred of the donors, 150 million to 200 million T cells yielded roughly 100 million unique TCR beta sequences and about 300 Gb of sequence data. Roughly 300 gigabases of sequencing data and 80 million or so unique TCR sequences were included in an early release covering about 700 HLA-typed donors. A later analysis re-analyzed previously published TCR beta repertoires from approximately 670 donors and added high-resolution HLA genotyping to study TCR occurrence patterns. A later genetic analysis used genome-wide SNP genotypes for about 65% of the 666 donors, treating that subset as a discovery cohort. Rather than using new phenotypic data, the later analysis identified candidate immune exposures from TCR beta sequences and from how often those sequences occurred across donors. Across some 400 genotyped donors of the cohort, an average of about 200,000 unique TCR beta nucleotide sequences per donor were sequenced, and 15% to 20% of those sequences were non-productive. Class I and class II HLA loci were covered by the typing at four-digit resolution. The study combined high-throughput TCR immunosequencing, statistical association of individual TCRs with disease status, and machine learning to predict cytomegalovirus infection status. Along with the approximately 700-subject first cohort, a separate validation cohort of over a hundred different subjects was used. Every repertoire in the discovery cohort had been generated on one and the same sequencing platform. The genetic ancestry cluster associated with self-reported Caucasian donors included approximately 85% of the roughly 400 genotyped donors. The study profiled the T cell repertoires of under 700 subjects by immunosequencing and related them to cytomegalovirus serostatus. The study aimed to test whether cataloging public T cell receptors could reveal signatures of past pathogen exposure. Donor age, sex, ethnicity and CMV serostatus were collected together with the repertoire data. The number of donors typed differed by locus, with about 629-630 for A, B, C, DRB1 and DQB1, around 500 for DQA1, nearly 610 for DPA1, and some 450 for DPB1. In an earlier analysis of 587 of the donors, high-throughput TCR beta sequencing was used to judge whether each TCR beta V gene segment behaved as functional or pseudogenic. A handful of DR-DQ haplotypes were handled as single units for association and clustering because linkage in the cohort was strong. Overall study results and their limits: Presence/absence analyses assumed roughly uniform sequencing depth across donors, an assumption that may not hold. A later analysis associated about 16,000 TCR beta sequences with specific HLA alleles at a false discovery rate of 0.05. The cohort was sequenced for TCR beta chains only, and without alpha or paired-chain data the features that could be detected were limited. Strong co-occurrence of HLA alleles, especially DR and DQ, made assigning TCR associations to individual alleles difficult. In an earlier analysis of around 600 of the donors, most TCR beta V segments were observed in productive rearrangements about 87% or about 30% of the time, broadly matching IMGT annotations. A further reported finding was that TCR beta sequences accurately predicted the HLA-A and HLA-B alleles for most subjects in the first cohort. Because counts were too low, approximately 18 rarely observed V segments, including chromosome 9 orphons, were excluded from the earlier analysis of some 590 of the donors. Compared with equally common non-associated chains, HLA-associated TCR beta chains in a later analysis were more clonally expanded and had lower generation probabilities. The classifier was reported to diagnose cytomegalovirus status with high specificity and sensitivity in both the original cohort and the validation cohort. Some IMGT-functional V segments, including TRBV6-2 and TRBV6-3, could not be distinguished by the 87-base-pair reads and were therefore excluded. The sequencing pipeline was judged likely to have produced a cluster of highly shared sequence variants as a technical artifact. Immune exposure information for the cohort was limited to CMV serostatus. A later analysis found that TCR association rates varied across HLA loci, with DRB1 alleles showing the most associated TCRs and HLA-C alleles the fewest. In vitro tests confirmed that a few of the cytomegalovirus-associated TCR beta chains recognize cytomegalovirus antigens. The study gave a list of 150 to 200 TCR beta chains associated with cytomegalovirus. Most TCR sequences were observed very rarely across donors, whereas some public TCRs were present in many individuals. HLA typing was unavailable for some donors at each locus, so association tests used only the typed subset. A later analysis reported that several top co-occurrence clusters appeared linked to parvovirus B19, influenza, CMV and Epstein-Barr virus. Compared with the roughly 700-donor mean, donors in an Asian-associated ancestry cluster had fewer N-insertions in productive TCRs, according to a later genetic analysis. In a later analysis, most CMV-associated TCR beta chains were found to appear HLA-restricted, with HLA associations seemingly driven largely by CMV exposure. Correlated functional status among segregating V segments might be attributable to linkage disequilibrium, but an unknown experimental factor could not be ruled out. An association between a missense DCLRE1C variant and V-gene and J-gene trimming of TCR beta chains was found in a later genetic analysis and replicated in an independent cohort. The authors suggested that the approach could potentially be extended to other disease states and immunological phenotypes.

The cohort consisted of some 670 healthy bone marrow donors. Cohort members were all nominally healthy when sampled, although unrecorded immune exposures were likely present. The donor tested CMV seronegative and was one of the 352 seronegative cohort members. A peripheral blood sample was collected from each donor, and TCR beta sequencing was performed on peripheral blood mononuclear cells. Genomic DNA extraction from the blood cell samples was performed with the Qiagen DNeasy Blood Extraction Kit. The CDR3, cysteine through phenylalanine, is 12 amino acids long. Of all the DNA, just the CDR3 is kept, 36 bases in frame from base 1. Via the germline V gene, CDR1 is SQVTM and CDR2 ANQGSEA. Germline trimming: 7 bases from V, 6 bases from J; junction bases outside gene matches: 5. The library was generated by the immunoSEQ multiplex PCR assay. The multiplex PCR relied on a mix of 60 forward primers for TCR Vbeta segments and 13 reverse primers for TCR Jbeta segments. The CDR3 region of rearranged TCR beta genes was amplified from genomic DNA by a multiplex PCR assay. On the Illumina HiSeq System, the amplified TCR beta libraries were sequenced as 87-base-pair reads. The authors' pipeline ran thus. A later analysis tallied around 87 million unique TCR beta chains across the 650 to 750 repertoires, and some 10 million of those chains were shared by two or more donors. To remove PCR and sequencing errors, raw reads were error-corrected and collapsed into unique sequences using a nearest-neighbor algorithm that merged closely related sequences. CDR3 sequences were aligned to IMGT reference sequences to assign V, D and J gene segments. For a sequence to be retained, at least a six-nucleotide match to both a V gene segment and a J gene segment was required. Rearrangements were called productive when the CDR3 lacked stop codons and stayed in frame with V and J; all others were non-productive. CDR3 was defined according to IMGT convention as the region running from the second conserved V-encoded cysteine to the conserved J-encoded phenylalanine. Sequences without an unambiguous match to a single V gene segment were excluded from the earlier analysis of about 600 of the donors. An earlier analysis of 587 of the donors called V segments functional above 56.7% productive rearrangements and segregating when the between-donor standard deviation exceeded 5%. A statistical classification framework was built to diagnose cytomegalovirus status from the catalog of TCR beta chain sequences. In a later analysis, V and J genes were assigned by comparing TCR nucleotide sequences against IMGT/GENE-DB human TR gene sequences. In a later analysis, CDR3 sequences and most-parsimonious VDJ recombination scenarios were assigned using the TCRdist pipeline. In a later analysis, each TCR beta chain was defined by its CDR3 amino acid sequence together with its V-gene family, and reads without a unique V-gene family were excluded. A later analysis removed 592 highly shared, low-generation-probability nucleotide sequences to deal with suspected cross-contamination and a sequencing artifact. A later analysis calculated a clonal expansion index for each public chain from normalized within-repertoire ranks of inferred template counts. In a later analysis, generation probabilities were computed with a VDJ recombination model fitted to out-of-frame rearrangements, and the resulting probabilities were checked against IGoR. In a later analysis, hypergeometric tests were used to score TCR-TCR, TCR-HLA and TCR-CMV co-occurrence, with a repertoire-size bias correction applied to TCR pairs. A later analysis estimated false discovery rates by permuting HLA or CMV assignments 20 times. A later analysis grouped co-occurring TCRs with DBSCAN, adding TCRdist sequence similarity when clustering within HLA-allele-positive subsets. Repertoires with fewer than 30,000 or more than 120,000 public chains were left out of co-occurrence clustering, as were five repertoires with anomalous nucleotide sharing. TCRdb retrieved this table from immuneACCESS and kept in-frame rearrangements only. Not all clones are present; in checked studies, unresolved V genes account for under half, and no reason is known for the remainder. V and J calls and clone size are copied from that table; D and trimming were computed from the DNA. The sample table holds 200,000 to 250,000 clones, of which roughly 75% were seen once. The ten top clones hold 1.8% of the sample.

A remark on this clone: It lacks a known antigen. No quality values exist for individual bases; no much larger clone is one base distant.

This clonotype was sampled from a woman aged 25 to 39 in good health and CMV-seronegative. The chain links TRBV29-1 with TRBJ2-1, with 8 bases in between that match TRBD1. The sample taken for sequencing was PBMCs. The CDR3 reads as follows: CSAWTGPNEQFF. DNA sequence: TGCAGCGCCTGGACAGGGCCCAATGAGCAGTTCTTC.